The present entry profiles one TCR beta chain with its context. This clonotype has a count of ten or more. The clone's antigen remains unknown. Base qualities are not at hand, and no much larger clone is one base apart. V and J are truncated by 7 bases and 8 bases respectively, leaving an intervening sequence of 12 bases. From a lookup of the germline V gene, CDR1 and CDR2 are MGHDK and SYGVNS. Taken from cysteine to phenylalanine, the CDR3 has 13 residues. CDR3 DNA is the only sequence kept; it has 39 bases, read in frame from the first base. The lymph node samples were taken from the axillary draining lymph nodes of breast cancer patients. The data belong to a study of breast tumors, draining lymph nodes, adjacent tissues (dated by TCRdb to 2015 to 2016). Regarding the study in general: TCR beta repertoires were compared across tumor, adjacent nontumor tissue and axillary lymph nodes obtained from breast cancer patients. In human breast cancer, the study set out to assess how tumor, surrounding tissue and draining lymph node repertoires relate to one another and whether T cells might be exchanged between them. The research as a whole found: The conclusion that tumor T cells originate in lymph nodes was presented as consistent with a hypothesis rather than as directly demonstrated. The data were considered consistent with most tumor T cells being derived from the lymph node and subsequently expanding within tumor tissue. The similarity between tumor and nontumor tissue repertoires was significantly greater in luminal-like breast cancer than in basal-like breast cancer. T-cell repertoire diversity in tumors was found to be lower than in lymph nodes but higher than in nontumor tissue, and preferential V and J gene usage was observed.

The sequencer listed for this sample is Illumina HiSeq 2000. TCR beta chain libraries were generated through multiplex PCR amplification. The amplified TCR beta chain products were analyzed by high-throughput sequencing. TCRdb reanalyzed the raw reads on its own, using fastp at Q25 for trimming and MiXCR for clone calling, and kept in-frame beta chains. Every distinct CDR3 protein forms one entry, paired with its most common genes and DNA. A total of about 150,000 distinct CDR3 sequences appear in this sample, around a third of them only once. The ten largest account for around 2.5% of the sample. The sample was axillary lymph node tissue. This clonotype was sampled from a female donor with breast cancer. Some clones in this sample may be carry-over from other donors' samples. The V gene is TRBV25-1 and the J gene is TRBJ1-6; the D gene cannot be resolved reliably. In nucleotides, the sequence is TGTGCCAGCATATGTGACAATTATTCACCCCTCCACTTT. The resulting protein is CASICDNYSPLHF.